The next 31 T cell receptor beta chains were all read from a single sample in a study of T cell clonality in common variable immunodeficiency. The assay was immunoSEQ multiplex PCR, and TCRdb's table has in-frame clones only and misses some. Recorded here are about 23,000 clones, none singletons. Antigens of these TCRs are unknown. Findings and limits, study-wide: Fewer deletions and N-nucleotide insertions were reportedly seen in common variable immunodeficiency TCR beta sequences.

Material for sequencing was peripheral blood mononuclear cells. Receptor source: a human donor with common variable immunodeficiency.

The covered CDR3 bases are TGTGCCAGCAGCTTGGACGACAGCTACACTGAA. It yields the protein CASSLDDSYTE. The full-length CDR3 reads as CASSLDDSYTEAFF. The V and J genes are TRBV5-8 and TRBJ1-1; a possible D gene is TRBD1 (5 bases). The CDR3 end lies 3 residues beyond the end of the read and is filled in from the germline J gene. There are 14 residues in the CDR3. V gave up 0 bases and J gave up 3 bases, with 9 bases separating them. CDR1 and CDR2 (germline): SGHTS, YDEGEE.

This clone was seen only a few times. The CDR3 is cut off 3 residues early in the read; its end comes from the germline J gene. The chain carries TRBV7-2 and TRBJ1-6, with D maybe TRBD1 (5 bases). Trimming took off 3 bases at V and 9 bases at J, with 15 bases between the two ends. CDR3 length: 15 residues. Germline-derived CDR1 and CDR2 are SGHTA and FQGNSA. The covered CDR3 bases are TGTGCCAGCAGCTTGTACGGCGCAAGGGGTTCACCC. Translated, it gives CASSLYGARGSP. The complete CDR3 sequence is CASSLYGARGSPLHF. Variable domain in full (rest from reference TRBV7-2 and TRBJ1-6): GAGVSQSPSNKVTEKGKDVELRCDPISGHTALYWYRQSLGQGLEFLIYFQGNSAPDKSGLPSDRFSAERTGGSVSTLTIQRTQQEDSAVYLCASSLYGARGSPLHFGNGTRLTVT.

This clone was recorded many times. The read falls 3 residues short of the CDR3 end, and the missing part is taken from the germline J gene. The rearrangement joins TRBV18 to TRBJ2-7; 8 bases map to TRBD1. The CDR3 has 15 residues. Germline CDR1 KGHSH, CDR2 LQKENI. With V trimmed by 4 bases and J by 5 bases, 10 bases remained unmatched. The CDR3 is CASSQSPGGTHEQYF. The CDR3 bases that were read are TGTGCCAGCTCACAGTCGCCAGGGGGCACCCACGAG.

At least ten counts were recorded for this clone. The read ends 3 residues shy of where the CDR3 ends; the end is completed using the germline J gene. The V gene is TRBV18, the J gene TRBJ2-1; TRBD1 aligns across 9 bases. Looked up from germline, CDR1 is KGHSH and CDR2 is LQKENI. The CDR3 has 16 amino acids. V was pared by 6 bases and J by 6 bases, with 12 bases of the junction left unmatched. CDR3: CASSGPGTGNVNEQFF. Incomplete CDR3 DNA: TGTGCCAGCTCCGGACCCGGGACAGGGAATGTCAATGAG.

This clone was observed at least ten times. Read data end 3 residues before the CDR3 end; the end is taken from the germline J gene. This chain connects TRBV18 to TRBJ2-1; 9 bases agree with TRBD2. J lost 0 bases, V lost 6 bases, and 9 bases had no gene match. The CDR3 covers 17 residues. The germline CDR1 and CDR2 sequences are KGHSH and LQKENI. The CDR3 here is CASSSLAGGSSYNEQFF. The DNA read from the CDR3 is TGTGCCAGCTCGTCCTTGGCGGGAGGGAGCTCCTACAATGAG.

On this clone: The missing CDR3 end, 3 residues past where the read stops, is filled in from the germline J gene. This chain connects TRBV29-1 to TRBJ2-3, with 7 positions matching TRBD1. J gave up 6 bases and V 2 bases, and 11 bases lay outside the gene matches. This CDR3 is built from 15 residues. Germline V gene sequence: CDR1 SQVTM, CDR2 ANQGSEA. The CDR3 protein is CSVESGQRGLDTQYF. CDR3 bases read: TGCAGCGTTGAATCGGGACAGCGAGGATTGGATACG.

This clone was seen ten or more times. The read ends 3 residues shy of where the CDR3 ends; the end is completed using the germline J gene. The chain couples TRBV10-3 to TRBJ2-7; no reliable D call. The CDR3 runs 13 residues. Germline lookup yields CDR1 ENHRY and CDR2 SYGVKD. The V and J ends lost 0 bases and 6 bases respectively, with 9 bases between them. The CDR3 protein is CAISESVPGEQYF. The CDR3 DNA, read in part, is TGTGCCATCAGTGAGTCCGTCCCAGGCGAG.

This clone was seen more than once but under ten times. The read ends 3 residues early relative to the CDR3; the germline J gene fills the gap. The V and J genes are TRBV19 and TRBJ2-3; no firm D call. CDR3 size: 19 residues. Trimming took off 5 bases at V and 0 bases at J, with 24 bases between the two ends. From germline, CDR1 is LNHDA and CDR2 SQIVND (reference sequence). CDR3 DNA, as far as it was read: TGTGCCAGTAGTCTCAGACCACCCTTAGCCGCCCCTAGCACAGATACG. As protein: CASSLRPPLAAPSTDT. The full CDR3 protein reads CASSLRPPLAAPSTDTQYF.

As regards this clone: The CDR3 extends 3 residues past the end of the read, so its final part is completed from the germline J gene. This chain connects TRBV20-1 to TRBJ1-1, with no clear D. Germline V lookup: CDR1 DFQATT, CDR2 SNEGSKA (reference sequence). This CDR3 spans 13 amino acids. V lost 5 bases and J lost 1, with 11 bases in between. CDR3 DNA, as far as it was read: TGCAGTGCTCCTCAGCGGCAGAACACTGAA. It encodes CSAPQRQNTE. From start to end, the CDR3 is CSAPQRQNTEAFF.

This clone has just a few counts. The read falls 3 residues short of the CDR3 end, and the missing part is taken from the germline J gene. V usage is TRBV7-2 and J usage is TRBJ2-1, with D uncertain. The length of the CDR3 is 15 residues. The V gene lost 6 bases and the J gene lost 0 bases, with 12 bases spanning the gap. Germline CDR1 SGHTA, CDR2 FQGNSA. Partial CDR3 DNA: TGTGCCAGCAGATTTCGACTCGTCTCCTACAATGAG. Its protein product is CASRFRLVSYNE. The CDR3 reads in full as CASRFRLVSYNEQFF.

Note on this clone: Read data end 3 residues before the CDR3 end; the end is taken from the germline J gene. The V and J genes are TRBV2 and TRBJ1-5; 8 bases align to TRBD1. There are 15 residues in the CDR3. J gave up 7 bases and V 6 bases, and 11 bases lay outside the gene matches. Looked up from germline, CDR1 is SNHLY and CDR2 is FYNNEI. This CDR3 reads CASRPAGTGKQPQHF. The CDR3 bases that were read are TGTGCCAGCAGACCGGCCGGGACAGGTAAGCAGCCC.

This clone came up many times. The CDR3 bases that were read are TGTGCCAGCAGTGGCACAGGGAGATGGGGC. This translates into CASSGTGRWG. The entire CDR3 reads CASSGTGRWGYTF. The V call is TRBV6-1, the J call TRBJ1-2; D might be TRBD1 (6 bases). The read halts 3 residues ahead of the CDR3 end, with the missing end drawn from the germline J gene. This CDR3 is built from 13 residues. Per germline, CDR1 MNHNS and CDR2 SASEGT.

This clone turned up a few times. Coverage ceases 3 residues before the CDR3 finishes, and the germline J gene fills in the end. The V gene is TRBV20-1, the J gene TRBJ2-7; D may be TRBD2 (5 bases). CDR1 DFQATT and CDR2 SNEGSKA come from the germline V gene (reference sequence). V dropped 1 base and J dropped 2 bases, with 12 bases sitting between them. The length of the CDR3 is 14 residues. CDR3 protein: CSARGGSDPYEQYF. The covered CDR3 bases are TGCAGTGCTAGAGGAGGGTCAGACCCCTACGAG.

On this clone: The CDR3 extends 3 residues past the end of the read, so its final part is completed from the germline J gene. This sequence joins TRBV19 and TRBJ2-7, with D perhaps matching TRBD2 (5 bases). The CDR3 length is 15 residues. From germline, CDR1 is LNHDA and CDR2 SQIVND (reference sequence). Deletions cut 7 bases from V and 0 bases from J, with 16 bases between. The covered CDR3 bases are TGTGCCAGTAAAGTCCGTGCAGGACTCTCCTACGAG. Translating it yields CASKVRAGLSYE. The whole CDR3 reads CASKVRAGLSYEQYF.

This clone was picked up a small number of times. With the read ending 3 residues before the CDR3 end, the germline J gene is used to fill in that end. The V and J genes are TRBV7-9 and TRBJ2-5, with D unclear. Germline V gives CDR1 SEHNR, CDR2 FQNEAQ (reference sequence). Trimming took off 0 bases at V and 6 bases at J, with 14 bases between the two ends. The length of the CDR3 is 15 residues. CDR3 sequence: CASSLAQVARKTQYF. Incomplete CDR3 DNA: TGTGCCAGCAGCTTAGCGCAGGTCGCGAGGAAGACC. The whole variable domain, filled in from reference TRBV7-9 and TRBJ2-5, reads DTGVSQNPRHKITKRGQNVTFRCDPISEHNRLYWYRQTLGQGPEFLTYFQNEAQLEKSRLLSDRFSAERPKGSFSTLEIQRTEQGDSAMYLCASSLAQVARKTQYFGPGTRLLVL.

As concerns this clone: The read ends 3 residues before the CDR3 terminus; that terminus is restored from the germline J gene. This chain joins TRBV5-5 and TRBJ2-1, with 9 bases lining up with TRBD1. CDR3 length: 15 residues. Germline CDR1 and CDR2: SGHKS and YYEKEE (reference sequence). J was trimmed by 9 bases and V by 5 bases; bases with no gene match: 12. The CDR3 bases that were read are TGTGCCAGCAGTTTCCGACAGGGGGTAGAGGGTGAG. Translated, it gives CASSFRQGVEGE. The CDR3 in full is CASSFRQGVEGEQFF.

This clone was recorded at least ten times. Partial CDR3 DNA: TGTGCCTTGCAAGAGAGCGGC. Amino acids: CALQESG. Given in full, the CDR3 is CALQESGYTF. The chain carries TRBV30 and TRBJ1-2; D is unclear. Sequencing ends 3 residues short of the CDR3 end; the germline J gene provides the rest. CDR1 GTSNPN and CDR2 SVGIG come from the germline V gene (reference sequence). CDR3 length: 10 residues.

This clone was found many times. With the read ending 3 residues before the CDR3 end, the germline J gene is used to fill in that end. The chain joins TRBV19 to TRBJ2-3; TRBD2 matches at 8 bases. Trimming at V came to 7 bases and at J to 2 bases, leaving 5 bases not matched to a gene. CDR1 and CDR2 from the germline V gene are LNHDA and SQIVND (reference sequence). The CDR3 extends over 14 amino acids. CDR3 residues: CASTLRGATDTQYF. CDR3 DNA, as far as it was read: TGTGCCAGTACGCTGCGGGGGGCCACAGATACG.

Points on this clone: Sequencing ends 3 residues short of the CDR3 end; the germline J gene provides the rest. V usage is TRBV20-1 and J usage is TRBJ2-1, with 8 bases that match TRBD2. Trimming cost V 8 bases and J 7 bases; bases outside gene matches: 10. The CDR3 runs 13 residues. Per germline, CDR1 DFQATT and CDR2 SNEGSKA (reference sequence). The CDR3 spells CSPKAGTSNEQFF. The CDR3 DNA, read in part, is TGCAGTCCCAAAGCTGGGACTAGTAATGAG.

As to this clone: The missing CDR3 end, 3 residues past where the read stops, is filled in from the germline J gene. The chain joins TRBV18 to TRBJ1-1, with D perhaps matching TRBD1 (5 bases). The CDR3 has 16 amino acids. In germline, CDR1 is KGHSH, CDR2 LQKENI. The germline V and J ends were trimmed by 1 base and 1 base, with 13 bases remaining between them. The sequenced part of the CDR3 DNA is TGTGCCAGCTCACCACTGCAGGGCTACCGGAACACTGAA. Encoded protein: CASSPLQGYRNTE. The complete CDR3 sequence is CASSPLQGYRNTEAFF.

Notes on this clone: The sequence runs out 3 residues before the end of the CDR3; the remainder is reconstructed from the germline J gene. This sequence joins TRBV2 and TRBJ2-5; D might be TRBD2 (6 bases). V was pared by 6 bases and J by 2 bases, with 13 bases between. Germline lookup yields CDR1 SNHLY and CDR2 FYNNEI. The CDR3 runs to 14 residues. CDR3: CASRADYSQETQYF. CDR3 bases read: TGTGCCAGCAGGGCGGACTATTCGCAAGAGACC.

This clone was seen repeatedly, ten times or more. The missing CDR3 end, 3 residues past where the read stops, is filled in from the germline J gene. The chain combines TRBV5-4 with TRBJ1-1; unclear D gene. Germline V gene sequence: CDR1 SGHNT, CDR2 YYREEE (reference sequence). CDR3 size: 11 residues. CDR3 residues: CASRGGGKAFF. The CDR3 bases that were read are TGTGCCAGCAGGGGTGGCGGGAAA.

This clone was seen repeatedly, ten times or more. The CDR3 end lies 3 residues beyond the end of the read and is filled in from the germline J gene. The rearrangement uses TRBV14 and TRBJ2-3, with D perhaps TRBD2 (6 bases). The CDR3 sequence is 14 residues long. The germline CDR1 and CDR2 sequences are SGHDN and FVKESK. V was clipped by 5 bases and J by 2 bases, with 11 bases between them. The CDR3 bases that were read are TGTGCCAGCAGCGGAGGGCTGGTCACAGATACG. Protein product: CASSGGLVTDT. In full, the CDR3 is CASSGGLVTDTQYF.

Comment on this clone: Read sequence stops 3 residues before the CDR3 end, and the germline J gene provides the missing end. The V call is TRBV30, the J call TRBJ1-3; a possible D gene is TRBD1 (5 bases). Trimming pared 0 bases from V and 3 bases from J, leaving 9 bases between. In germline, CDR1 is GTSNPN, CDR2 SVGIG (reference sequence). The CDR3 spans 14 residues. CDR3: CAWSVGGDGNTIYF. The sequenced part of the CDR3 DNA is TGTGCCTGGAGTGTTGGAGGGGATGGAAACACC.

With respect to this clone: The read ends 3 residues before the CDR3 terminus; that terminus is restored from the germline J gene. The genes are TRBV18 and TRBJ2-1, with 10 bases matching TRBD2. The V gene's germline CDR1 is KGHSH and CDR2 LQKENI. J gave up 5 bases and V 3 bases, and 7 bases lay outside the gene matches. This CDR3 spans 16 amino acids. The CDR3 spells CASSPLAGAGNNEQFF. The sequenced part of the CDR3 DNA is TGTGCCAGCTCACCTCTAGCGGGAGCTGGGAACAATGAG.

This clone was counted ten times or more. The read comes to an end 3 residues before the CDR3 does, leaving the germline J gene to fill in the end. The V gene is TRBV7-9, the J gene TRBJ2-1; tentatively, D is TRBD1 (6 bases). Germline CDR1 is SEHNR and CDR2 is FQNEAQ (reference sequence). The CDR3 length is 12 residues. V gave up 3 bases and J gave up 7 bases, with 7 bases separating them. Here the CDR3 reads CASSFQGNEQFF. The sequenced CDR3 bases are TGTGCCAGCAGCTTCCAGGGGAATGAG. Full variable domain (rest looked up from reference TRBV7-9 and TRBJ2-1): DTGVSQNPRHKITKRGQNVTFRCDPISEHNRLYWYRQTLGQGPEFLTYFQNEAQLEKSRLLSDRFSAERPKGSFSTLEIQRTEQGDSAMYLCASSFQGNEQFFGPGTRLTVL.

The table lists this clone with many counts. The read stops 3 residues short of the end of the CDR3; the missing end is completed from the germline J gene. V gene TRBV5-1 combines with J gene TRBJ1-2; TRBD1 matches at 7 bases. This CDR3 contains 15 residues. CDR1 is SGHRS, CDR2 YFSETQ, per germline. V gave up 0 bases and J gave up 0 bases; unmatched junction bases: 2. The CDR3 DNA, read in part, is TGCGCCAGCAGCTTGGAAGGGACAGCTAACTATGGC. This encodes CASSLEGTANYG. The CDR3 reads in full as CASSLEGTANYGYTF.

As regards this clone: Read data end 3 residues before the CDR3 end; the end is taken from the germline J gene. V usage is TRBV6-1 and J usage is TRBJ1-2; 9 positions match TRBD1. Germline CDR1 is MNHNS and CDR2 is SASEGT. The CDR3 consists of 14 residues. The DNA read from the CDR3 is TGTGCCAGCAGTGTTACAGGGGGCGCGGGCGGC. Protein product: CASSVTGGAGG. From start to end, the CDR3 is CASSVTGGAGGYTF.

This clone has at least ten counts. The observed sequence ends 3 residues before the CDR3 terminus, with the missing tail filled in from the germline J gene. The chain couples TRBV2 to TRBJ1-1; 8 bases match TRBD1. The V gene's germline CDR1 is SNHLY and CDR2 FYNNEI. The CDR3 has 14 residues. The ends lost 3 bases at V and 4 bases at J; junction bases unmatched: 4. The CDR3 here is CASSESGGGTEAFF. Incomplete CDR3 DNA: TGTGCCAGCAGTGAGTCAGGGGGCGGCACTGAA.

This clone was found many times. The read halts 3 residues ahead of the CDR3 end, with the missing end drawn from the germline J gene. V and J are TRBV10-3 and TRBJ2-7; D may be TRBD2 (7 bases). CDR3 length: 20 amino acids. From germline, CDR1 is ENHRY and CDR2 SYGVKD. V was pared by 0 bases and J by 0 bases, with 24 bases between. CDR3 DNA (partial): TGTGCCATCAGTGAGTCGATATTGACGGGGGGCTCAGAGTTCTCCTACGAG. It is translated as CAISESILTGGSEFSYE. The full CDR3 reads CAISESILTGGSEFSYEQYF.

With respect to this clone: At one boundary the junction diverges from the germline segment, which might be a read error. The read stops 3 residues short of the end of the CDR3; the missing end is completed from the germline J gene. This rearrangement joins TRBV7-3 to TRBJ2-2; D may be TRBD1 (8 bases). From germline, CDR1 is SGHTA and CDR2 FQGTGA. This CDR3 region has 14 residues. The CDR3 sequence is CVSSGTGNTGELFF. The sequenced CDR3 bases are TGTGTCAGCAGCGGGACAGGGAACACCGGGGAG.